The 28 T cell receptor beta chains below were found in one sample sequenced in a study of T-cell reconstitution after alpha-beta-depleted transplantation in children. Using unique molecular identifiers, the investigators prepared the TCRbeta library. TCRdb ran MiXCR on the PCR reads and lists one entry per CDR3 protein. Of fewer than 550,000 distinct CDR3 sequences listed, around 9.9% are singletons. This specimen consisted of PBMCs from the stem cell graft donor, obtained from the stem cell graft. Receptors originate from a human donor who donated a stem cell graft to a child with acute myeloid leukemia.

This clonotype was seen at least ten times. This chain links TRBV6-5 with TRBJ2-1; possible D gene TRBD1, 6 bases. The germline CDR1 and CDR2 sequences are MNHEY and SVGAGI. V shed 0 bases and J shed 6 bases, with 9 bases lying between them. The CDR3 contains 14 residues. CDR3 nucleotides: TGTGCCAGCAGTTACTCGTCACAGGGCAATGAGCAGTTCTTC. Its protein is CASSYSSQGNEQFF.

Turning to this clonotype: The junction departs from the called germline gene at one end, perhaps through a read error. The chain is built from TRBV5-1 and TRBJ2-2; 12 nucleotides line up with TRBD1. Germline CDR1 reads SGHRS; CDR2 reads YFSETQ. CDR3 length equals 19 residues. CDR3 sequence: CASSGTGGLPISNTRELFF. DNA for the CDR3: TGCGCCAGCAGCGGGACAGGGGGCCTCCCCATTAGTAACACCAGGGAGCTGTTTTTT.

This clonotype was picked up a small number of times. The chain is built from TRBV12-3 or TRBV12-4 and TRBJ2-4; 8 positions match TRBD1. V was pared by 1 base and J by 0 bases, with 11 bases of the junction left unmatched. This CDR3 contains 19 residues. CDR3 protein: CASSLGRRQGAGAKNIQYF. The CDR3 region has the DNA TGTGCCAGCAGTTTAGGGCGAAGGCAGGGGGCAGGAGCCAAAAACATTCAGTACTTC.

This clonotype appeared a few times. The V and J genes are TRBV10-1 and TRBJ2-3; 7 bases align to TRBD2. The ends lost 4 bases at V and 2 bases at J; junction bases unmatched: 9. The CDR3 has 16 amino acids. The germline V gene has CDR1 WNHNN and CDR2 SYGVQD (reference sequence). The CDR3 here is CASSGNSGGNTDTQYF. In DNA form, the CDR3 reads TGCGCCAGCAGTGGTAACTCGGGGGGAAACACAGATACGCAGTATTTT.

The chain is built from TRBV5-1 and TRBJ2-5, with 7 bases fitting TRBD1. V lost 3 bases, J lost 4 bases, and 6 bases stayed unmatched. The CDR3 extends over 14 amino acids. CDR1 is SGHRS, CDR2 YFSETQ, per germline. CDR3 region: CASSYTGVGETQYF. For the CDR3, the DNA is TGCGCCAGCAGCTATACAGGGGTTGGAGAGACCCAGTACTTC.

V gene TRBV6-1 combines with J gene TRBJ2-2; weak D call: TRBD1 (5 bases). V lost 5 bases to trimming and J lost 4 bases, with 14 bases between them. Germline V gives CDR1 MNHNS, CDR2 SASEGT. This CDR3 has 15 amino acids. CDR3 in amino acids: CASSPAGLSTGELFF. CDR3 DNA: TGTGCCAGCAGTCCCGCAGGGCTGAGCACCGGGGAGCTGTTTTTT.

This clonotype appeared a few times. The rearrangement links TRBV6-2 or TRBV6-3 to TRBJ1-5; a weak D match, TRBD1 (6 bases). Germline assignment: CDR1 MNHEY and CDR2 SVGEGT. The CDR3 length is 12 residues. Trimming pared 8 bases from V and 4 bases from J, leaving 9 bases between. The CDR3 sequence is CASGTTNQPQHF. In nucleotides, the CDR3 is TGTGCCAGCGGGACAACTAATCAGCCCCAGCATTTT.

This chain joins TRBV20-1 and TRBJ2-5; the D call may be TRBD1 or TRBD2 (5 bases each). The CDR3 is made up of 15 amino acids. The ends were cut back, 3 bases at V and 3 bases at J, with 17 bases in the middle. Germline CDR1 and CDR2: DFQATT and SNEGSKA (reference sequence). CDR3 nucleotide sequence: TGCAGTGCTAGTCTCCGGGACCGTGGGGAAGAGACCCAGTACTTC. The encoded protein is CSASLRDRGEETQYF.

This clonotype came up many times. The chain joins TRBV7-3 to TRBJ2-3; 9 nucleotides align to TRBD1. The CDR3 sequence is 14 residues long. The J segment lost 4 bases and the V segment lost 5 bases, leaving 4 bases of the junction unmatched. Germline V gene data show CDR1 as SGHTA and CDR2 as FQGTGA. The CDR3 DNA is TGTGCCAGCAGCCGGGACAGGGTGGCAGATACGCAGTATTTT. As protein: CASSRDRVADTQYF.

The chain carries TRBV2 and TRBJ2-5, with 7 bases identical to TRBD1. V was pared by 7 bases and J by 2 bases, with 4 bases of the junction left unmatched. CDR1 and CDR2 (germline): SNHLY, FYNNEI. This CDR3 spans 13 amino acids. Written as DNA, the CDR3 is TGTGCCAGCAAAGACAGGGTGCAAGAGACCCAGTACTTC. Translating gives CASKDRVQETQYF.

This clonotype was picked up many times. J is TRBJ2-3 and V is TRBV7-3; D gene uncertain. In germline, CDR1 is SGHTA, CDR2 FQGTGA. This CDR3 is built from 14 residues. Trimming removed 2 bases from V and 0 bases from J, with 6 bases in between. Written as DNA, the CDR3 is TGTGCCAGCAGCTTATCGTTAAGCACAGATACGCAGTATTTT. This translates into CASSLSLSTDTQYF.

The rearrangement links TRBV12-3 or TRBV12-4 to TRBJ1-2; tentatively, D is TRBD1 (5 bases). Trimming pared 4 bases from V and 5 bases from J, leaving 14 bases between. This CDR3 is 14 amino acids long. CDR3 nucleotides: TGTGCCAGCAGTTCCCAGACAGCCGATTATGGCTACACCTTC. Translating it yields CASSSQTADYGYTF.

The sample holds many counts of this clonotype. The V call is TRBV7-8, the J call TRBJ1-1; possibly TRBD1 for D (6 bases). V was cut by 2 bases and J by 0 bases, with 10 bases left in between. The CDR3 is 15 residues long. The germline CDR1 and CDR2 sequences are SGHVS and FQNEAQ. The CDR3 region is CASSLRGAMNTEAFF. CDR3 nucleotides: TGTGCCAGCAGCTTACGGGGGGCGATGAACACTGAAGCTTTCTTT.

This clonotype was picked up a small number of times. The rearrangement joins TRBV25-1 to TRBJ1-1; 11 bases are a match to TRBD1. CDR3 size: 14 residues. Germline lookup yields CDR1 MGHDK and CDR2 SYGVNS. The J segment lost 5 bases and the V segment lost 6 bases, leaving 5 bases of the junction unmatched. The CDR3 coding sequence is TGTGCCAGCAGCGGACAGGGGGCCGGAACTGAAGCTTTCTTT. This sequence encodes CASSGQGAGTEAFF.

This clonotype was observed many times. The gene calls are TRBV6-5 and TRBJ2-1; 11 bases align to TRBD2. This CDR3 has 17 amino acids. The ends lost 5 bases at V and 5 bases at J; junction bases unmatched: 11. CDR1 MNHEY and CDR2 SVGAGI come from the germline V gene. As DNA, the CDR3 is TGTGCCAGCAGTATACTATCCCCGGGACTAGCGGACAATGAGCAGTTCTTC. It is translated as CASSILSPGLADNEQFF.

This rearrangement joins TRBV30 to TRBJ2-6; D may match TRBD1 or TRBD2 (5 bases each). Deletions cut 4 bases from V and 4 bases from J, with 20 bases between. Looked up from germline, CDR1 is GTSNPN and CDR2 is SVGIG (reference sequence). The CDR3 runs to 17 residues. CDR3 in amino acids: CAWTPGLWGRGANVLTF. CDR3 DNA: TGTGCCTGGACTCCAGGCCTATGGGGACGCGGGGCCAACGTCCTGACTTTC. Full variable domain (rest looked up from reference TRBV30 and TRBJ2-6): SQTIHQWPATLVQPVGSPLSLECTVEGTSNPNLYWYRQAAGRGLQLLFYSVGIGQISSEVPQNLSASRPQDRQFILSSKKLLLSDSGFYLCAWTPGLWGRGANVLTFGAGSRLTVL.

The chain has TRBV5-1 and TRBJ2-1, with TRBD2 matching over 14 bases. CDR3 length: 19 amino acids. CDR1 is SGHRS, CDR2 YFSETQ, per germline. V shed 0 bases, J shed 8 bases, and the junction held 13 bases outside the gene matches. The DNA of the CDR3 is TGCGCCAGCAGCTTGGGCCGCCTCGGACTAGCGGGAGGTAGAGATGAGCAGTTCTTC. Protein product: CASSLGRLGLAGGRDEQFF.

The table lists this clonotype with a few counts. The V and J genes are TRBV2 and TRBJ2-5, with 11 nucleotides matching TRBD2. V lost 6 bases, J lost 4 bases, and 7 bases stayed unmatched. This CDR3 comprises 15 residues. From germline, CDR1 is SNHLY and CDR2 FYNNEI. The chain's CDR3 is CASRLAGGSRETQYF. The CDR3 nucleotides read TGTGCCAGCAGGCTAGCGGGGGGATCCCGAGAGACCCAGTACTTC.

This rearrangement joins TRBV5-1 to TRBJ2-7, with D unresolved. The CDR3 is 11 amino acids. V was cut by 5 bases and J by 4 bases, with 7 bases left in between. Germline CDR1 is SGHRS and CDR2 is YFSETQ. DNA of the CDR3: TGCGCCAGCAGGGAAGCGTACGAGCAGTACTTC. It yields the protein CASREAYEQYF.

This clonotype was seen a handful of times. The rearrangement joins TRBV10-3 to TRBJ2-7; D not certain. Deletions cut 0 bases from V and 7 bases from J, with 4 bases between. From germline, CDR1 is ENHRY and CDR2 SYGVKD. The CDR3 length is 11 residues. Here the CDR3 reads CAISESGEQYV. For the CDR3, the DNA is TGTGCCATCAGTGAGTCGGGAGAGCAGTACGTC.

This clonotype has a count of ten or more. V and J are TRBV12-5 and TRBJ2-2; D not resolved. Germline V gene sequence: CDR1 LGHNT, CDR2 FRNRAP. The CDR3 sequence is 17 residues long. V shed 1 base and J shed 4 bases, with 16 bases lying between them. CDR3 coding DNA: TGTGCTAGTGGTTTGGGGTCCCTACCGTCGGGCACCGGGGAGCTGTTTTTT. Translating gives CASGLGSLPSGTGELFF.

The chain links TRBV12-3 or TRBV12-4 to TRBJ2-2; 9 positions match TRBD2. This CDR3 contains 14 residues. V shed 6 bases, J shed 5 bases, and the junction held 4 bases outside the gene matches. CDR3 sequence reads: CASRGLARTGELFF. The CDR3 coding sequence is TGTGCCAGCAGGGGACTAGCAAGAACCGGGGAGCTGTTTTTT.

This clonotype has at least ten counts. The rearrangement uses TRBV18 and TRBJ1-5, with D unresolved. V was trimmed by 3 bases and J by 4 bases, leaving 7 bases between them. The V gene's germline CDR1 is KGHSH and CDR2 LQKENI. The CDR3 is made up of 13 amino acids. Here the CDR3 DNA reads TGTGCCAGCTCACCTCAGGTTAATCAGCCCCAGCATTTT. This sequence encodes CASSPQVNQPQHF.

This clonotype was detected ten times or more. This chain's CDR3 is CASSLVTGRAGGTDTQYF. The CDR3, as DNA: TGTGCCAGCAGCTTGGTCACCGGGAGGGCCGGGGGCACAGATACGCAGTATTTT. The genes are TRBV5-6 and TRBJ2-3, with 8 bases aligning to TRBD2. There are 18 residues in the CDR3. J was trimmed by 1 base and V by 0 bases; bases with no gene match: 10. The germline CDR1 and CDR2 sequences are SGHDT and YYEEEE. The complete variable domain, with remaining parts taken from reference TRBV5-6 and TRBJ2-3, reads DAGVTQSPTHLIKTRGQQVTLRCSPKSGHDTVSWYQQALGQGPQFIFQYYEEEERQRGNFPDRFSGHQFPNYSSELNVNALLLGDSALYLCASSLVTGRAGGTDTQYFGPGTRLTVL.

This clonotype has just a few counts. The gene calls are TRBV3-1 and TRBJ1-2; no firm D call. This CDR3 is built from 13 residues. Between the trimmed V and J ends, which lost 1 base and 2 bases, there was a span of 5 bases. In germline, CDR1 is LGHDT, CDR2 YNNKEL (reference sequence). The CDR3 here is CASSQVRNYGYTF. For the CDR3, the DNA is TGTGCCAGCAGCCAAGTTCGAAACTATGGCTACACCTTC.

On this clonotype itself: It may be a read error: a sequence one base away is much more abundant. This chain connects TRBV28 to TRBJ2-3; 7 nucleotides align to TRBD2. The CDR3 is 13 residues long. The J segment lost 2 bases and the V segment lost 7 bases, leaving 3 bases of the junction unmatched. CDR1 and CDR2 (germline): MDHEN, SYDVKM. The CDR3 region has the DNA TGTGCCAGCAATGAGCGGGACACAGATACGCAGTATTTT. Its translation is CASNERDTDTQYF.

To note about this clonotype: Germline is not matched at one junction end, which may reflect a read error. This chain uses TRBV12-3 or TRBV12-4 with TRBJ1-4; unclear D gene. The CDR3 is 14 amino acids. CDR3 amino acids: CASSLGLMNEKLFF. CDR3 bases: TGTGCCAGCAGCTTAGGACTGATGAATGAAAAACTGTTTTTT.

V and J are TRBV5-6 and TRBJ2-7; the match to TRBD1 covers 7 bases. The V segment lost 6 bases and the J segment 3 bases; nucleotides outside the gene matches: 6. The CDR3 sequence is 13 residues long. Germline values: CDR1 SGHDT, CDR2 YYEEEE. CDR3 sequence reads: CASNGQDDYEQYF. The CDR3 DNA reads TGTGCCAGCAACGGACAGGATGACTACGAGCAGTACTTC.